Shown below are 10 T cell receptor beta chains from a single sample sequenced in a study of monozygotic twins with inflammatory bowel disease. One entry per CDR3 protein, without DNA, is what TCRdb gives after re-calling the 5' RACE reads. The sample data list some 90,000 distinct CDR3 sequences. The sample taken for sequencing was blood. The receptors come from a human donor with ulcerative colitis or Crohn's disease, or a healthy co-twin of an affected twin (not recorded which).

The chain uses TRBV5-1 and TRBJ1-4. The CDR3 is 16 residues long. Per the germline V gene, CDR1 is SGHRS and CDR2 is YFSETQ. This chain's CDR3 is CASSLDQGWTNEKLFF.

The chain employs TRBV7-9 and TRBJ1-5. Germline loops: CDR1 SEHNR, CDR2 FQNEAQ (reference sequence). The CDR3 has 14 amino acids. CDR3 protein: CASSLAGFGQPQHF. The variable domain in full, completed from reference TRBV7-9 and TRBJ1-5, reads DTGVSQNPRHKITKRGQNVTFRCDPISEHNRLYWYRQTLGQGPEFLTYFQNEAQLEKSRLLSDRFSAERPKGSFSTLEIQRTEQGDSAMYLCASSLAGFGQPQHFGDGTRLSIL.

V is TRBV20-1 and J is TRBJ2-5; TCRdb's assignment of TRBD2 cannot be checked, as there is no DNA. The V gene's germline CDR1 is DFQATT and CDR2 SNEGSKA (reference sequence). There are 14 residues in the CDR3. The CDR3 loop is CSARQLAVEETQYF.

CDR3 region: CASGGQGGPYGYTF. This chain links TRBV11-2 with TRBJ1-2; TCRdb names TRBD1, which stays unverified in the absence of DNA. The germline gives CDR1 SGHAT, CDR2 FQNNGV. The CDR3 consists of 14 residues.

The chain combines TRBV14 with TRBJ1-3. Germline V gives CDR1 SGHDN, CDR2 FVKESK. The CDR3 length is 15 residues. The CDR3 sequence is CASSQDRNSGNTIYF.

V gene TRBV7-9 combines with J gene TRBJ2-1; the D gene TCRdb calls, TRBD1, cannot be checked with no DNA. The CDR3 consists of 15 residues. From germline, CDR1 is SEHNR and CDR2 FQNEAQ (reference sequence). CDR3 protein: CASSLGGPSVNEQFF.

V usage is TRBV6-2 or TRBV6-3 and J usage is TRBJ2-7; TCRdb names TRBD1, which stays unverified in the absence of DNA. CDR1 and CDR2 from the germline V gene are MNHEY and SVGEGT. This CDR3 contains 15 residues. The chain's CDR3 is CASSFPGTGGNEQYF.

This rearrangement joins TRBV7-9 to TRBJ2-3; TCRdb picks TRBD2, but there is no DNA to check that call. Germline CDR1 is SEHNR and CDR2 is FQNEAQ (reference sequence). This CDR3 is 15 amino acids long. The CDR3: CASTPGTSPTDTQYF.

The chain is built from TRBV5-1 and TRBJ2-1; TCRdb picks TRBD1, but there is no DNA to check that call. This CDR3 comprises 15 residues. Germline loops: CDR1 SGHRS, CDR2 YFSETQ. CDR3 protein: CASSSNIQAYNEQFF. The full variable domain, completed using reference TRBV5-1 and TRBJ2-1, is KAGVTQTPRYLIKTRGQQVTLSCSPISGHRSVSWYQQTPGQGLQFLFEYFSETQRNKGNFPGRFSGRQFSNSRSEMNVSTLELGDSALYLCASSSNIQAYNEQFFGPGTRLTVL.

This sequence joins TRBV10-3 and TRBJ2-1; the TRBD1 assignment by TCRdb is unverifiable without DNA. This CDR3 has 16 residues. The germline gives CDR1 ENHRY, CDR2 SYGVKD. The CDR3 region is CAISGADTGSYNEQFF.